Below, 4 T cell receptor beta chains from the same sample are listed, as sequenced in a study of beta chain features in type 1 diabetes. Isolated RNA was reverse transcribed in full, so expressed TCRB transcripts were sequenced. Clones were sequenced by immunoSEQ multiplex PCR, and TCRdb holds only the in-frame ones, with some missing. The sample lists under 300,000 clones, roughly 8% occurring once. Sequenced material: central memory CD4+ T cells from blood. The receptors originated from a woman between 18 and 29 years old in good health.

This clone appeared many times. The DNA of the CDR3 is TGTGCCAGCAGGACAGGCGGAAATGAAAAACTGTTTTTT. This codes for CASRTGGNEKLFF. The chain uses TRBV14 and TRBJ1-4; D perhaps matches TRBD1 (6 bases). The germline gives CDR1 SGHDN, CDR2 FVKESK. The CDR3 has 13 residues. Trimming removed 6 bases at V and 5 bases at J, with 10 bases between.

This clone was seen more than once but under ten times. J is TRBJ2-2 and V is TRBV7-9; tentatively, D is TRBD2 (5 bases). Germline V CDR1 and CDR2: SEHNR, FQNEAQ (reference sequence). The CDR3 contains 14 residues. Trimming pared 3 bases from V and 4 bases from J, leaving 9 bases between. This chain's CDR3 is CASSFGRVTGELFF. In nucleotides, the CDR3 is TGTGCCAGCAGCTTCGGGCGGGTCACCGGGGAGCTGTTTTTT.

The chain uses TRBV7-9 and TRBJ2-7, with D tentatively TRBD1 (5 bases). Trimming took 0 bases from V and 2 from J, leaving 17 bases between them. The CDR3 extends over 17 amino acids. Germline V CDR1 and CDR2: SEHNR, FQNEAQ (reference sequence). The CDR3 region is CASSLAPPGRVPYEQYF. The CDR3, as DNA: TGTGCCAGCAGCTTAGCGCCTCCCGGCAGGGTTCCCTACGAGCAGTACTTC.

Note on this clone: This may stem from a read error, because a much larger clone lies one nucleotide away. The same CDR3 is also encoded by other DNA sequences in this sample. The rearrangement joins TRBV7-6 to TRBJ2-3; D is uncertain. Germline assignment: CDR1 SGHVS and CDR2 FNYEAQ. CDR3 length: 11 amino acids. Trimming stripped 2 bases from V and 3 bases from J, with 0 bases between. CDR3 sequence reads: CASSLTDTQYF. The CDR3, as DNA: TGTGCCAGCAGCTTAACAGATACGCAGTATTTT.